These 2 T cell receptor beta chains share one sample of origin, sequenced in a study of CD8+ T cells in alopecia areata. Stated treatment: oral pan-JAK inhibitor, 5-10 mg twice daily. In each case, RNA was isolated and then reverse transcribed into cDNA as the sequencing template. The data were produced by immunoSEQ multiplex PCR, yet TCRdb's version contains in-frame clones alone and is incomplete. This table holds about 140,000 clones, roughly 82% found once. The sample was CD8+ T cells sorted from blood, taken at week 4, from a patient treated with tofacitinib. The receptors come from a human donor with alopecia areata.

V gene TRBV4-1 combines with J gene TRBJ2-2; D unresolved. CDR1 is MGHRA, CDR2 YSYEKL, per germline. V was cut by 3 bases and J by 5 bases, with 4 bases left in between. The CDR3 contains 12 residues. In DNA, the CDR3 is TGCGCCAGCAGCCACTTAACCGGGGAGCTGTTTTTT. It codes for CASSHLTGELFF.

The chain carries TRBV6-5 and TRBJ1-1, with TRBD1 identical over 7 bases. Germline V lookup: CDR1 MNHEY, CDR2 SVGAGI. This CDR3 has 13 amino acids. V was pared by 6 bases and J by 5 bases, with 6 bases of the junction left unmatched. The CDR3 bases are TGTGCCAGCAGCAGGGGGGTAAGGACTGAAGCTTTCTTT. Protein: CASSRGVRTEAFF.